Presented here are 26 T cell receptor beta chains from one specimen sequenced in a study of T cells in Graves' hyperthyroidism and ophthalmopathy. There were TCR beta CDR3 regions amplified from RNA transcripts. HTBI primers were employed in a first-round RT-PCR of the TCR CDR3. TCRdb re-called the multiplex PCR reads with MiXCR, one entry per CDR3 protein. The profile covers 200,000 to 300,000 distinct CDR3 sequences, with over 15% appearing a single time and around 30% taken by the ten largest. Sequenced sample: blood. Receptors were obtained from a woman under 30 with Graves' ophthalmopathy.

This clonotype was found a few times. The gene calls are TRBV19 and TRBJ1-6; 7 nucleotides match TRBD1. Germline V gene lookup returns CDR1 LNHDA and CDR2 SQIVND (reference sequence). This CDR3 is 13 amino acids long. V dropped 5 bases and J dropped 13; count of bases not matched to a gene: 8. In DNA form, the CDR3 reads TGTGCCAGTAGTGCTCCGACAGGGAAGCCCCTCCACTTT. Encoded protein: CASSAPTGKPLHF.

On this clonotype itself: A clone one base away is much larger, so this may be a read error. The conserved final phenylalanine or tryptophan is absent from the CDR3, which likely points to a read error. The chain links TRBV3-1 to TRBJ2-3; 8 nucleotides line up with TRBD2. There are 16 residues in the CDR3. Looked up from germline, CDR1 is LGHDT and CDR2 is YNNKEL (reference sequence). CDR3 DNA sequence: TGTACCAGCAGCCAAGATAGGCGGGGGGGCACAGATACGCAGTATCTT. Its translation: CTSSQDRRGGTDTQYL.

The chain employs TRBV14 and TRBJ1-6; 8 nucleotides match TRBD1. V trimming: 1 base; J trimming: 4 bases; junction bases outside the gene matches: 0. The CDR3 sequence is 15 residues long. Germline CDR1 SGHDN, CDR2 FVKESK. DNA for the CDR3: TGTGCCAGCAGCCAAGGACAGGGGTATAATTCACCCCTCCACTTT. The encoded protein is CASSQGQGYNSPLHF.

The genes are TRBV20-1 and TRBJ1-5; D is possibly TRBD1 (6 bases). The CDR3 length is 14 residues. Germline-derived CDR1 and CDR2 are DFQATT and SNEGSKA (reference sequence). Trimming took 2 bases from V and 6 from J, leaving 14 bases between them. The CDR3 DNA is TGCAGTGCTAGAACCCAGGGGTCAGGTCAGCCCCAGCATTTT. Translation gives CSARTQGSGQPQHF.

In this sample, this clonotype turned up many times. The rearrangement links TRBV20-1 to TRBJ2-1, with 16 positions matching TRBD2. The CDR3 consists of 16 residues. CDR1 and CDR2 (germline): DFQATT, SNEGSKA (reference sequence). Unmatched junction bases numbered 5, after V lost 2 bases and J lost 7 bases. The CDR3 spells CSARKGLAGGRNEQFF. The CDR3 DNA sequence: TGCAGTGCTAGAAAGGGACTAGCGGGGGGGCGGAATGAGCAGTTCTTC.

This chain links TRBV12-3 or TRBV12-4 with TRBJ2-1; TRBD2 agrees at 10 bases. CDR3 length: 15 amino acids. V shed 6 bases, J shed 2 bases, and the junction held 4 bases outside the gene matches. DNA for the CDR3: TGTGCCAGCAGCGGACTAGCGGTTACCTACAATGAGCAGTTCTTC. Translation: CASSGLAVTYNEQFF.

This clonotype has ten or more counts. The CDR3 DNA sequence: TGCGCCAGCAGCCAAGATCCCCTAGCGGAAAATGAGCAGTTCTTC. Its protein is CASSQDPLAENEQFF. The rearrangement links TRBV4-1 to TRBJ2-1, with 7 positions matching TRBD2. The germline V gene has CDR1 MGHRA and CDR2 YSYEKL. The J segment lost 7 bases and the V segment lost 0 bases, leaving 6 bases of the junction unmatched. The CDR3 loop spans 15 amino acids.

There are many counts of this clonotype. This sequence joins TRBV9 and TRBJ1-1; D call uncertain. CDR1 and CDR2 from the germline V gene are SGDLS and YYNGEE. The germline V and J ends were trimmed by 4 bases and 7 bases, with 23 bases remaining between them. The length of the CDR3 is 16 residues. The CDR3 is CASSPPEQATQFEAFF. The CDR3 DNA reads TGTGCCAGCAGCCCTCCGGAGCAGGCGACCCAATTTGAAGCTTTCTTT.

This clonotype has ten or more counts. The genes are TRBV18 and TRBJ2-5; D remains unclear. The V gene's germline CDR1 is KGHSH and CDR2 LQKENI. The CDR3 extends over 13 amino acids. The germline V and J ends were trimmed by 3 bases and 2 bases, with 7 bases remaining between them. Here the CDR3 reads CASSPTMQETQYF. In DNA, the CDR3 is TGTGCCAGCTCACCCACTATGCAAGAGACCCAGTACTTC.

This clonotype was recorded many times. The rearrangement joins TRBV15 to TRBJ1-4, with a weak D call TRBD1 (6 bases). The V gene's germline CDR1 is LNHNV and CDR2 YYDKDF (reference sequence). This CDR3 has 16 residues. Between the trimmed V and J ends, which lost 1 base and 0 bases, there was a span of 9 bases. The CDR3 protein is CATSRVGHATNEKLFF. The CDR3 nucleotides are TGTGCCACCAGCAGAGTGGGACATGCAACTAATGAAAAACTGTTTTTT.

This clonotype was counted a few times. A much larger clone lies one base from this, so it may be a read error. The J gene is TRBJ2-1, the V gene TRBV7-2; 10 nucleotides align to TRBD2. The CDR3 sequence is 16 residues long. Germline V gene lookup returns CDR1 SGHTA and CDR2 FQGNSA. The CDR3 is CAGSLGIAGGYNEQFF. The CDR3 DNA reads TGTGCCGGCAGCTTAGGGATAGCGGGGGGCTACAATGAGCAGTTCTTC.

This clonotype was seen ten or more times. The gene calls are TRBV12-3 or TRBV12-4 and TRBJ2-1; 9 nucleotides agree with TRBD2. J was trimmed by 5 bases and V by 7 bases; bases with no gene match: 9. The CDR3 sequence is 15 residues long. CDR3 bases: TGTGCCAGCATACCTCTAGCGGGGTGGGACAATGAGCAGTTCTTC. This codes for CASIPLAGWDNEQFF.

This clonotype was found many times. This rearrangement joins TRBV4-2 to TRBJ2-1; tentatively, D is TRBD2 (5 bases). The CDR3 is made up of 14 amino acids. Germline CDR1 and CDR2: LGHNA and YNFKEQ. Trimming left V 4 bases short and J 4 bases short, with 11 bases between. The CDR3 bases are TGTGCCAGCAGCCTTATTCGGGGTTACAATGAGCAGTTCTTC. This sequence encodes CASSLIRGYNEQFF.

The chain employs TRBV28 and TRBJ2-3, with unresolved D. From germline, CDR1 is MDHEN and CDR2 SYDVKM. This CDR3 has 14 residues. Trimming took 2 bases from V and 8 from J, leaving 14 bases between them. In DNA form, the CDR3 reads TGTGCCAGCAGTTTAGGGCAGCTCACGGGTACGCAGTATTTT. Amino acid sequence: CASSLGQLTGTQYF.

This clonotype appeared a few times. The CDR3 loop is CASSSLGTGGTQPQHF. The DNA of the CDR3 is TGTGCCAGCAGTTCTCTCGGGACAGGGGGTACTCAGCCCCAGCATTTT. The rearrangement joins TRBV28 to TRBJ1-5; 11 bases match TRBD1. The CDR3 runs 16 residues. CDR1 is MDHEN, CDR2 SYDVKM, per germline. After removal of 4 bases from V and 6 bases from J, the junction contained 8 bases not matched to a gene.

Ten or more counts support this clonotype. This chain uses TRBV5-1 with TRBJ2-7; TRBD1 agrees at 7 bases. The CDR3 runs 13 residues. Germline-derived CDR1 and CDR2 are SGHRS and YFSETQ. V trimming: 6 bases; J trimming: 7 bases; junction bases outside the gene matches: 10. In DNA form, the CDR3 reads TGCGCCAGCAACTATATAACAGGGGAGGAGCAGTACTTC. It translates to CASNYITGEEQYF.

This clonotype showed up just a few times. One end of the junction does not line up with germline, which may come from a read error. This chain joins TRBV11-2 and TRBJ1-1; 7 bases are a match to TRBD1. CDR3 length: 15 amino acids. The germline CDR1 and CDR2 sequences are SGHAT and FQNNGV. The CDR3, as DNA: TGTGCCAGCAGCATAGGGGGCAGGATGAACACTGAGGCTTTCTTT. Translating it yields CASSIGGRMNTEAFF.

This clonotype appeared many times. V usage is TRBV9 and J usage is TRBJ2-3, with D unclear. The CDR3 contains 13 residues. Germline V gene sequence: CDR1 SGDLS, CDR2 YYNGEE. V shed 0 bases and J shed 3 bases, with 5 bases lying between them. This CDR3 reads CASSVEGTDTQYF. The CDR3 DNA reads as TGTGCCAGCAGCGTAGAAGGTACAGATACGCAGTATTTT. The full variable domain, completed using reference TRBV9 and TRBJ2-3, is DSGVTQTPKHLITATGQRVTLRCSPRSGDLSVYWYQQSLDQGLQFLIQYYNGEERAKGNILERFSAQQFPDLHSELNLSSLELGDSALYFCASSVEGTDTQYFGPGTRLTVL.

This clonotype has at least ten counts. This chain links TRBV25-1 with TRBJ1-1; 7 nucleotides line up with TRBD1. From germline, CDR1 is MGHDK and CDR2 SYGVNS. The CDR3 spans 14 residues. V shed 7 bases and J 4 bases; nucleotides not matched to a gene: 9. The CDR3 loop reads CASKGGGTATEAFF. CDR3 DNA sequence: TGTGCCAGCAAAGGTGGTGGGACAGCCACTGAAGCTTTCTTT.

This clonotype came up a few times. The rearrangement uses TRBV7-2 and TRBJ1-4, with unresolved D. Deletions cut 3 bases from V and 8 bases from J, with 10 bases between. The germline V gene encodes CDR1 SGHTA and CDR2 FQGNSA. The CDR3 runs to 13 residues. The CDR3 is CASSFHAREKLFF. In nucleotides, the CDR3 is TGTGCCAGCAGCTTCCATGCCAGGGAAAAACTGTTTTTT.

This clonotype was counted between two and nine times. CDR3 coding DNA: TGTGCCAGCTCACCATATACTCCAGGGGAGAACACTGAAGCTTTCTTT. Protein product: CASSPYTPGENTEAFF. The rearrangement joins TRBV18 to TRBJ1-1, with a tentative D call TRBD1 (6 bases). Germline loops: CDR1 KGHSH, CDR2 LQKENI. This CDR3 is 16 amino acids long. The V end was cut by 2 bases, the J end by 1 base, with 14 bases between.

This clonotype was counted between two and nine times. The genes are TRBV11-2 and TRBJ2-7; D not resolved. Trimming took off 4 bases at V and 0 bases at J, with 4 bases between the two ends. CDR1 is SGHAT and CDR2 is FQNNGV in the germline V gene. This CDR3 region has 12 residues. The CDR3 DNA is TGTGCCAGCAGCTCTCTCTCCTACGAGCAGTACTTC. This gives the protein CASSSLSYEQYF.

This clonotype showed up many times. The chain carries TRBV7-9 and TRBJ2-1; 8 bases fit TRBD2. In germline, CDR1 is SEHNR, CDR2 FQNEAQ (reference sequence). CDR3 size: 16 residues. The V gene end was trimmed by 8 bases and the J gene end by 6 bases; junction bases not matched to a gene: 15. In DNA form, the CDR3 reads TGTGCCAGCCACGGGGGGGCGGGGGGCCGTGGCAATGAGCAGTTCTTC. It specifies CASHGGAGGRGNEQFF.

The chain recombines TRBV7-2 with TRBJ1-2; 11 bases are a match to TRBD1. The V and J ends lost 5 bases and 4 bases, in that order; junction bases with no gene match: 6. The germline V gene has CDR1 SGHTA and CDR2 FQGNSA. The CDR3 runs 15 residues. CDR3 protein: CASSAGTGGLYGYTF. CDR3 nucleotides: TGTGCCAGCAGCGCCGGGACAGGGGGTCTCTATGGCTACACCTTC.

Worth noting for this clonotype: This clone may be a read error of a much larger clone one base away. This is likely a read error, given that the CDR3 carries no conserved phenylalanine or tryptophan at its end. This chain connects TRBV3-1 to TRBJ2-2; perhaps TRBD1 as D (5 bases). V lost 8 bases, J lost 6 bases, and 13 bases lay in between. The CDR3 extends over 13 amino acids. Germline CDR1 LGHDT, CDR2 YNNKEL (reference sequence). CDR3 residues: CASSPGQSGELFL. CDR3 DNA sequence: TGTGCCAGCTCCCCAGGGCAATCCGGGGAGCTGTTTCTT.

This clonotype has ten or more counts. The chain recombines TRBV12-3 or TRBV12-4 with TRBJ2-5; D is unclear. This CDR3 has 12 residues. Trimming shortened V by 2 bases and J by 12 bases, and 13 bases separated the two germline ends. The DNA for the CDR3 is TGTGCCAGCAGTTTATTGGACGGCCCGAAGTACTTC. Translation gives CASSLLDGPKYF.